This T cell receptor (beta chain) was observed in a study of Graves' ophthalmopathy and Graves' hyperthyroidism. Amplification from RNA transcripts yielded the TCR beta CDR3 regions. RT-PCR was first run with HTBI primers, then multiplex PCR in a second round. TCRdb processed the multiplex PCR reads anew with MiXCR; each CDR3 protein has one entry. Here the sample spans 500,000 to 600,000 distinct CDR3 sequences, less than 45% being singletons. Trimming cost V 1 base and J 2 bases; bases outside gene matches: 5. Germline V gene lookup returns CDR1 SGHVS and CDR2 FQNEAQ. This CDR3 is 15 amino acids long.

Sequenced: peripheral blood or thyroid tissue (not recorded which). The V and J genes are TRBV7-8 and TRBJ2-7, with 7 bases aligning to TRBD2. This TCR came from an adult man with Graves' hyperthyroidism. CDR3 loop: CASSLGASGAYEQYF. The CDR3, as DNA: TGTGCCAGCAGCTTAGGGGCTAGCGGCGCCTACGAGCAGTACTTC.